The rows below give T cell receptor beta chains drawn from one sample of a study of OX40 agonist ivuxolimab in advanced cancers. Produced via immunoSEQ multiplex PCR; TCRdb's table is partial and in-frame only. The table records roughly 43,000 clones, about 90% of them present only once. The source material was CD4+ or CD8+ T cells sorted from blood, sampled in a trial of the OX40 agonist ivuxolimab. All receptors come from an adult with an advanced solid tumor such as melanoma, head and neck, liver or kidney cancer. CDR3s include the opening cysteine and the closing phenylalanine or tryptophan. D genes are given only for firm matches. Size tells how often a clone was seen (once, few, many) or the class of an expanded clone, and some rows leave it out.

CDR3,DNA,J,size,V,D
CASSLDDRVGYGYTF,TGTGCCAGCAGCTTAGACGACAGGGTCGGGTATGGCTACACCTTC,TRBJ1-2,.,TRBV11-2,TRBD1
CASSSQINQPQHF,TGTGCCAGCAGCTCCCAGATCAATCAGCCCCAGCATTTT,TRBJ1-5,.,TRBV7-2,.
CASSFPQGNYGEQYF,TGTGCCAGCAGCTTCCCACAGGGCAATTATGGGGAGCAGTACTTC,TRBJ2-7,.,TRBV11-3,.
CASSVRDGYSYEQYF,TGTGCCAGCAGTGTCCGGGACGGCTACTCCTACGAGCAGTACTTC,TRBJ2-7,.,TRBV27,.
CASSLASPGGLRATGELFF,TGTGCCAGCAGCTTAGCGAGTCCGGGGGGGCTTAGGGCGACCGGGGAGCTGTTTTTT,TRBJ2-2,.,TRBV7-2,TRBD2
CASSLNPQGLGVQETQYF,TGTGCCAGCAGCTTAAATCCGCAGGGCTTAGGGGTTCAAGAGACCCAGTACTTC,TRBJ2-5,.,TRBV7-3,.
CASSLTGASGNTIYF,TGTGCCAGCAGCTTAACCGGGGCCTCTGGAAACACCATATATTTT,TRBJ1-3,.,TRBV7-3,.
CSVRVAGDSPLHF,TGCAGCGTTAGGGTGGCGGGGGATTCACCCCTCCACTTT,TRBJ1-6,.,TRBV29-1,.
CASRLGGNYGYTF,TGTGCCAGCAGGCTAGGGGGAAACTATGGCTACACCTTC,TRBJ1-2,.,TRBV6-6,.
CARSPTFLSGNTIYF,TGTGCCAGAAGCCCGACCTTTCTCTCTGGAAACACCATATATTTT,TRBJ1-3,once,TRBV5-3,.
CASSLGTGRNYEQYF,TGTGCCAGCAGCCTTGGGACAGGTCGAAACTACGAGCAGTACTTC,TRBJ2-7,once,TRBV14,TRBD1
CASSPIGGGNYGYTF,TGTGCCAGCAGCCCGATCGGAGGGGGGAACTATGGCTACACCTTC,TRBJ1-2,.,TRBV2,.
CASSPLREQYF,TGTGCCAGCAGCCCCCTACGGGAGCAGTACTTC,TRBJ2-7,.,TRBV4-2,.
CASSVELGQGIDTQYF,TGTGCCAGCAGCGTAGAGCTGGGACAGGGCATAGATACGCAGTATTTT,TRBJ2-3,.,TRBV9,TRBD1
CASSPPNAGGNTGELFF,TGTGCCAGCTCACCACCGAACGCGGGGGGAAACACCGGGGAGCTGTTTTTT,TRBJ2-2,.,TRBV18,TRBD2
CAISPSGRTDTGELFF,TGTGCCATCAGCCCTAGCGGGAGGACGGACACCGGGGAGCTGTTTTTT,TRBJ2-2,.,TRBV10-3,TRBD2
CSVEGGSGELFF,TGCAGCGTTGAAGGGGGATCCGGGGAGCTGTTTTTT,TRBJ2-2,.,TRBV29-1,.
CASSSRDTNAGSAPYEQYF,TGTGCCAGCAGCAGCCGGGACACCAATGCGGGGAGCGCCCCCTACGAGCAGTACTTC,TRBJ2-7,.,TRBV11-3,.
CASSWNRGNSPLHF,TGTGCCAGCAGCTGGAACAGGGGGAATTCACCCCTCCACTTT,TRBJ1-6,once,TRBV11-3,TRBD1
CASSRRWAYEQYF,TGTGCCAGCAGCCGGAGGTGGGCCTACGAGCAGTACTTC,TRBJ2-7,.,TRBV6-5,.
CASTDRDRGNYGYTF,TGTGCCAGCACCGATAGGGACAGGGGGAACTATGGCTACACCTTC,TRBJ1-2,.,TRBV6-5,TRBD1
CASSLDHRDSVWNEQFF,TGTGCCAGCAGCTTAGACCACCGGGACAGCGTCTGGAATGAGCAGTTCTTC,TRBJ2-1,.,TRBV11-3,TRBD1
CASSEEAGIVYEQYF,TGTGCCAGCAGTGAAGAAGCGGGGATCGTCTACGAGCAGTACTTC,TRBJ2-7,.,TRBV6-1,TRBD2
CAISESAVSYNEQFF,TGTGCCATCAGTGAGTCTGCCGTCTCCTACAATGAGCAGTTCTTC,TRBJ2-1,.,TRBV10-3,.
CASSGAGGRYEQYF,TGTGCCAGCAGTGGGGCGGGAGGGCGGTACGAGCAGTACTTC,TRBJ2-7,.,TRBV6-5,TRBD2
CASSQDRASGNYEQYF,TGCGCCAGCAGCCAAGATAGGGCTAGCGGTAACTACGAGCAGTACTTC,TRBJ2-7,few,TRBV4-1,TRBD2
CASSPGTARYNEQFF,TGTGCCAGCAGCCCCGGGACAGCGAGGTACAATGAGCAGTTCTTC,TRBJ2-1,.,TRBV7-9,TRBD1
CASSPRLAGACFGELFF,TGTGCCAGCAGTCCCCGACTAGCGGGGGCTTGTTTCGGGGAGCTGTTTTTT,TRBJ2-2,.,TRBV6-7,TRBD2
CASGVGDLEAFF,TGTGCCAGCGGGGTGGGGGACCTTGAAGCTTTCTTT,TRBJ1-1,.,TRBV11-1,.
CASSLDREETQYF,TGTGCCAGCAGTTTAGACAGGGAAGAGACCCAGTACTTC,TRBJ2-5,.,TRBV28,TRBD1
CSAGNGETQYF,TGCAGTGCTGGAAACGGGGAGACCCAGTACTTC,TRBJ2-5,.,TRBV20-1,.
CASSLVFLDFNEQFF,TGTGCCAGCAGCTTGGTATTCCTAGATTTCAATGAGCAGTTCTTC,TRBJ2-1,.,TRBV11-3,.
CATSRDRAGDEQYF,TGTGCCACCAGCAGAGATCGAGCAGGGGACGAGCAGTACTTC,TRBJ2-7,.,TRBV15,.
CASSDGLEGRTQYF,TGTGCCAGCAGTGACGGACTTGAGGGCCGGACCCAGTACTTC,TRBJ2-5,.,TRBV2,.
CASSFSGPRGGIKNIQYF,TGTGCCAGCAGTTTTAGCGGGCCCAGAGGCGGGATCAAAAACATTCAGTACTTC,TRBJ2-4,once,TRBV27,TRBD2
CATSKLRGYQPQHF,TGTGCCACCAGCAAGCTTCGGGGATATCAGCCCCAGCATTTT,TRBJ1-5,.,TRBV15,.
CASSPLGQANTEAFF,TGTGCCAGTAGTCCTCTGGGACAGGCGAACACTGAAGCTTTCTTT,TRBJ1-1,.,TRBV19,TRBD1
CASSQKRGGGGGYTF,TGTGCCAGCAGCCAGAAGCGAGGGGGAGGGGGTGGCTACACCTTC,TRBJ1-2,.,TRBV2,.
CASSKDKWDRGRFGETQYF,TGTGCCAGCAGCAAAGATAAATGGGACAGGGGGCGATTCGGAGAGACCCAGTACTTC,TRBJ2-5,.,TRBV7-3,TRBD1
CASSYAGTSDYEQYF,TGTGCCAGCAGTTACGCCGGGACTAGCGACTACGAGCAGTACTTC,TRBJ2-7,.,TRBV6-6,TRBD2
CASRTSGNEQFF,TGTGCCAGCAGGACTAGCGGCAATGAGCAGTTCTTC,TRBJ2-1,many,TRBV6-5,TRBD2
CASSLRSVASSYNEQFF,TGCGCCAGCAGCTTACGTAGCGTCGCAAGCTCCTACAATGAGCAGTTCTTC,TRBJ2-1,.,TRBV5-1,.
CASSLAQPYEQYF,TGTGCCAGCAGCTTAGCACAGCCCTACGAGCAGTACTTC,TRBJ2-7,.,TRBV7-8,.
CASRGAGTVYEQYF,TGTGCCAGCAGGGGGGCCGGAACCGTCTACGAGCAGTACTTC,TRBJ2-7,.,TRBV5-5,.
CASSTRDSRADTQYF,TGCGCCAGCAGCACCCGGGACTCGAGAGCAGATACGCAGTATTTT,TRBJ2-3,.,TRBV5-1,.
CASSQGGGAETQYF,TGCGCCAGCAGCCAAGGCGGGGGCGCGGAGACCCAGTACTTC,TRBJ2-5,.,TRBV4-1,.
CASSFMGTDTQYF,TGTGCCAGCAGCTTTATGGGGACAGATACGCAGTATTTT,TRBJ2-3,.,TRBV7-2,.
CASSPQVSSYEQYF,TGCGCCAGCAGCCCACAGGTCTCCTCCTACGAGCAGTACTTC,TRBJ2-7,.,TRBV4-3,.
CASSQIGQGTYEQYF,TGTGCCAGCAGCCAAATCGGACAGGGGACCTACGAGCAGTACTTC,TRBJ2-7,.,TRBV4-2,TRBD1
CASSISLGQGFYEQYF,TGTGCCAGTAGTATAAGTTTGGGACAGGGGTTCTACGAGCAGTACTTC,TRBJ2-7,.,TRBV19,TRBD1
CASSLDLDRAGYGYTF,TGTGCCAGCAGCTTAGATCTTGACAGGGCCGGCTATGGCTACACCTTC,TRBJ1-2,.,TRBV11-2,TRBD1
CATSSAPGYGYTF,TGTGCCACCAGCAGCGCCCCTGGCTATGGCTACACCTTC,TRBJ1-2,.,TRBV15,.
CAITPGRGENEQYF,TGTGCCATCACTCCCGGGAGGGGGGAAAACGAGCAGTACTTC,TRBJ2-7,.,TRBV10-3,TRBD2
CASSLLPGHEQFF,TGTGCCAGCAGTTTACTCCCGGGGCATGAGCAGTTCTTC,TRBJ2-1,once,TRBV28,.
CASSQVLAGGIYTQYF,TGCGCCAGCAGCCAAGTATTAGCGGGGGGGATTTATACGCAGTATTTT,TRBJ2-3,.,TRBV4-1,TRBD2
CASRASGPVGELFF,TGTGCCAGCAGAGCTAGCGGGCCGGTCGGGGAGCTGTTTTTT,TRBJ2-2,once,TRBV6-5,TRBD2
CASSIDGIPGQLGDTQYF,TGTGCCAGTAGTATAGATGGGATTCCGGGACAATTGGGAGATACGCAGTATTTT,TRBJ2-3,few,TRBV19,.
CASSGLAGASGELFF,TGTGCCAGCAGTGGACTAGCGGGAGCGAGCGGGGAGCTGTTTTTT,TRBJ2-2,once,TRBV6-1,TRBD2
CASSRLPSQETQYF,TGTGCCAGCAGTCGGCTCCCCTCCCAAGAGACCCAGTACTTC,TRBJ2-5,.,TRBV27,.